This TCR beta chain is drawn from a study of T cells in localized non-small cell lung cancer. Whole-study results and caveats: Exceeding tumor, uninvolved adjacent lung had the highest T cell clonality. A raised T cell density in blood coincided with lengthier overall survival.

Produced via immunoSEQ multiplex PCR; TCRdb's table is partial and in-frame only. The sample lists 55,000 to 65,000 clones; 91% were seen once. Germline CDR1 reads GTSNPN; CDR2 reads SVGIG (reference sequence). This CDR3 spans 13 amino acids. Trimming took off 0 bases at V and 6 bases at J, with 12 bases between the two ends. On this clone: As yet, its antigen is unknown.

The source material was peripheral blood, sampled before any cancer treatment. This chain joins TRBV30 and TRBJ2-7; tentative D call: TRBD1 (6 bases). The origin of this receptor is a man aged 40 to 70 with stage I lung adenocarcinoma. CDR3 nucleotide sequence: TGTGCCTGGAGTGTTAAGGGGGTAAGCGAGCAGTACTTC. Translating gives CAWSVKGVSEQYF.